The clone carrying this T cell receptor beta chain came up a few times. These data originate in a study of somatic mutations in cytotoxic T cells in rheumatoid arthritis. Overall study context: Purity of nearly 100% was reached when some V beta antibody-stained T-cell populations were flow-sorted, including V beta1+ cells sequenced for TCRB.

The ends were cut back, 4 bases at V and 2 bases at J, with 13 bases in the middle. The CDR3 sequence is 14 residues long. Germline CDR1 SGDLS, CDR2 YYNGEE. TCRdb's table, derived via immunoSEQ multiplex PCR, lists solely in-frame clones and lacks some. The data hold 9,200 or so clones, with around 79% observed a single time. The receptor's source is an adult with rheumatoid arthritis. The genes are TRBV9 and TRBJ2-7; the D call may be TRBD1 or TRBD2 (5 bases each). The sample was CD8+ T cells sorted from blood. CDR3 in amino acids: CASSQGTRPYEQYF. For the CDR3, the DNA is TGTGCCAGCAGCCAAGGGACGAGGCCCTACGAGCAGTACTTC. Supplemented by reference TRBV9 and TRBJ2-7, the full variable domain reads DSGVTQTPKHLITATGQRVTLRCSPRSGDLSVYWYQQSLDQGLQFLIQYYNGEERAKGNILERFSAQQFPDLHSELNLSSLELGDSALYFCASSQGTRPYEQYFGPGTRLTVT.